The clone carrying this TCR beta chain showed up just once. This specimen belongs to a study of blood T cell repertoires in COVID-19. Looking at the study overall: Italy, Spain and the United States were the sources of the convalescent and acute COVID-19 samples. In each case, the material was cDNA or gDNA derived from T cells, B-cell-depleted T cells, or PBMCs.

Original methodology: Nucleated cell number was recorded as an estimate derived from reference gene primer amplification. Method: immunoSEQ multiplex PCR; TCRdb's copy keeps in-frame clones and lacks some. V, J and clone size were drawn from that table, and D and trimming were deduced from the DNA. The data contain 55,000 to 65,000 clones, 87% of them seen just once; the ten biggest clones take up about 7.2%. CDR1 is SGHAT and CDR2 is FQNNGV in the germline V gene. The CDR3 has 17 residues. Trimming shortened V by 1 base and J by 1 base, and 16 bases separated the two germline ends. The V call is TRBV11-2, the J call TRBJ2-5; TRBD1 might be the D (5 bases). The TCR originated in a man aged 60 to 75 with active or convalescent COVID-19. Source material: peripheral blood. CDR3 residues: CASSLGFTGFGQETQYF. The CDR3 coding sequence is TGTGCCAGCAGCTTAGGTTTCACAGGCTTTGGCCAAGAGACCCAGTACTTC. Full variable domain (missing parts from reference TRBV11-2 and TRBJ2-5): EAGVAQSPRYKIIEKRQSVAFWCNPISGHATLYWYQQILGQGPKLLIQFQNNGVVDDSQLPKDRFSAERLKGVDSTLKIQPAKLEDSAVYLCASSLGFTGFGQETQYFGPGTRLLVL.